This TCR beta chain is from a study of CD8+CD57+ T cells in acquired aplastic anemia. Trimming took off 3 bases at V and 9 bases at J, with 14 bases between the two ends. The CDR3 has 13 residues. According to the study, genomic DNA was the template for TCR beta VDJ and CDR3 profiling. TCRdb used MiXCR to reprocess the reads, holding one entry per CDR3 protein. The sample has 55,000 to 80,000 distinct CDR3 sequences; 54% are singletons. Sequenced: sorted CD4+, CD8+, or CD8+CD57+ T cells (not recorded which) from PBMCs. This TCR derives from a human donor in good health, serving as a control. The V and J genes are TRBV12-3 or TRBV12-4 and TRBJ2-5; tentatively, D is TRBD2 (5 bases). The DNA of the CDR3 is TGTGCCAGCAGTTTTGTCGGGATAAGGGCCCAGTACTTC. It encodes CASSFVGIRAQYF.